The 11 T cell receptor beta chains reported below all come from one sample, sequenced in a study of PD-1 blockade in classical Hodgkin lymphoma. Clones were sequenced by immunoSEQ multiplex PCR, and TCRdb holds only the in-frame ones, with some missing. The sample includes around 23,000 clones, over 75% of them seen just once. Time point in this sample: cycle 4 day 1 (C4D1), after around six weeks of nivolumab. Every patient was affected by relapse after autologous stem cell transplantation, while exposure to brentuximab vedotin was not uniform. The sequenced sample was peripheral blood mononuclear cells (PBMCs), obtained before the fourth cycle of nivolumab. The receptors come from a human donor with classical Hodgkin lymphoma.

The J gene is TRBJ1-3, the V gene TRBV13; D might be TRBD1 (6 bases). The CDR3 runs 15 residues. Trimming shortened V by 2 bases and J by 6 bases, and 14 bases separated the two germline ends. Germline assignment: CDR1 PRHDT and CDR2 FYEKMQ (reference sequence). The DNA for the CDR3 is TGTGCCAGCAGCTTACCAGGGGAATCGGAAAACACCATATATTTT. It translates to CASSLPGESENTIYF.

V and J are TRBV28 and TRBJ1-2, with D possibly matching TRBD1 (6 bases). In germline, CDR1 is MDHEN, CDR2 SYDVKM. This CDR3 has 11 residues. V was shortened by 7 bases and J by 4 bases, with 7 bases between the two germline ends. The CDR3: CASKQGYGYTF. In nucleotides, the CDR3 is TGTGCCAGCAAACAGGGCTATGGCTACACCTTC.

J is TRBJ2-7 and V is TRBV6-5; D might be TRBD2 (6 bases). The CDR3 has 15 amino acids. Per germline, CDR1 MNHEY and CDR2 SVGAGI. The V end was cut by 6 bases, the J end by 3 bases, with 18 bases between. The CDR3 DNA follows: TGTGCCAGCAGGTGGGAGCAATGGGGAGGCTACGAGCAGTACTTC. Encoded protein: CASRWEQWGGYEQYF.

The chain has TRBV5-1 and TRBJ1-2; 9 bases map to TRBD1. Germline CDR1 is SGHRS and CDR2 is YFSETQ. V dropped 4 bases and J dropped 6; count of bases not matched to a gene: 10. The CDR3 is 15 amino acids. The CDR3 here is CASSGNRGQGNGYTF. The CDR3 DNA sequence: TGCGCCAGCAGCGGCAACAGGGGGCAAGGGAATGGCTACACCTTC.

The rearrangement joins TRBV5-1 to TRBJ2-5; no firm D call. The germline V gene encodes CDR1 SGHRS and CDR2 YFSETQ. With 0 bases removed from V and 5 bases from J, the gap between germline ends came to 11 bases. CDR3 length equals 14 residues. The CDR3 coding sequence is TGCGCCAGCAGCTTGGAAGGGCGAAGGGAGACCCAGTACTTC. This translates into CASSLEGRRETQYF.

This CDR3 is CASSHGTEKKYF. The CDR3 DNA reads as TGTGCCAGCAGCCATGGGACAGAAAAGAAGTATTTT. The chain couples TRBV11-2 to TRBJ2-3; TRBD1 matches at 7 bases. The CDR3 sequence is 12 residues long. Trimming removed 5 bases from V and 13 bases from J; junction bases left unmatched: 9. Germline V lookup: CDR1 SGHAT, CDR2 FQNNGV. Full variable domain (rest looked up from reference TRBV11-2 and TRBJ2-3): EAGVAQSPRYKIIEKRQSVAFWCNPISGHATLYWYQQILGQGPKLLIQFQNNGVVDDSQLPKDRFSAERLKGVDSTLKIQPAKLEDSAVYLCASSHGTEKKYFGPGTRLTVL.

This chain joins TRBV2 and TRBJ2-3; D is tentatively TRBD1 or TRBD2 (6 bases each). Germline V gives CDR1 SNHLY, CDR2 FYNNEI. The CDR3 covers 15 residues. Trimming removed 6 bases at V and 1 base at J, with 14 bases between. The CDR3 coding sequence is TGTGCCAGCAGGAACGGGGGCTATGGCACAGATACGCAGTATTTT. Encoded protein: CASRNGGYGTDTQYF.

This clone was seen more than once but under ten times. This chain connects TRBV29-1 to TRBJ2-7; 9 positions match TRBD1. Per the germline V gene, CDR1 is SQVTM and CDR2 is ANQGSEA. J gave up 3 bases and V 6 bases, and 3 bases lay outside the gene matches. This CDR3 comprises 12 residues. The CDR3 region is CSVGTGIYEQYF. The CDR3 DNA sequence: TGCAGCGTCGGGACAGGGATCTACGAGCAGTACTTC.

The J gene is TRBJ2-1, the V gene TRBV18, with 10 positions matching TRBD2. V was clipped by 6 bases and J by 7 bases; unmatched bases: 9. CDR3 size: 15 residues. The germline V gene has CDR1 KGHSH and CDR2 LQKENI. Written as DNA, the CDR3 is TGTGCCAGCTCCCCTTCGCGAGCGGGAGGGAATGAGCAGTTCTTC. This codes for CASSPSRAGGNEQFF.

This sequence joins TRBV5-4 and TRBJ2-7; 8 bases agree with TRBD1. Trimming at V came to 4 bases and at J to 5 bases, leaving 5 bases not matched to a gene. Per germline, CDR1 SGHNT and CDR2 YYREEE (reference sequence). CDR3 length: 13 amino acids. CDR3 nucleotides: TGTGCCAGCAGCCGGGACAGGCAGGACGAGCAGTACTTC. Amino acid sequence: CASSRDRQDEQYF.

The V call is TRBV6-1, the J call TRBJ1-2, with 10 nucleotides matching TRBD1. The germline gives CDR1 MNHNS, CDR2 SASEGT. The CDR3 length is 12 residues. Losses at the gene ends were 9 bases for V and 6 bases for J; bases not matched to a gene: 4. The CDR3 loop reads CASETGGNGYTF. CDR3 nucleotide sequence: TGTGCCAGTGAGACAGGGGGCAATGGCTACACCTTC.